The rows below give T cell receptor beta chains drawn from one sample of a study of CD8+CD57+ T cells in acquired aplastic anemia. TCRdb used MiXCR to reprocess the reads, holding one entry per CDR3 protein. The sample holds 200,000 to 250,000 distinct CDR3 sequences, roughly 50% seen once. Specimen: sorted CD4+, CD8+, or CD8+CD57+ T cells (not recorded which) from PBMCs. Every receptor here comes from a human donor with aplastic anemia. CDR3s include the opening cysteine and the closing phenylalanine or tryptophan. Each record gives: D gene, J gene, V gene, clone size, CDR3 DNA, CDR3 protein. A D gene is named only where the DNA matches it firmly. A clone size is listed for some rows: how often the clone was seen (once, few, many), or a class if it is expanded.

>NA|TRBJ1-4|TRBV5-1|many
TGCGCCAGCAGAGATGTACCGGGACACTCTGAAAAACTGTTTTTT
CASRDVPGHSEKLFF
>NA|TRBJ2-5|TRBV20-1|NA
TGCAGTGCTAGTCTTGACACCCAAGAGACCCAGTACTTC
CSASLDTQETQYF
>NA|TRBJ1-1|TRBV2|many
TGTGCCAGCAGTGATCTCAACACTGAAGCTTTCTTT
CASSDLNTEAFF
>TRBD1|TRBJ1-5|TRBV6-5|few
TGTGCCAGCAGTTCAGGACAGGAGTATAGCAATCAGCCCCAGCATTTT
CASSSGQEYSNQPQHF
>NA|TRBJ1-2|TRBV20-1|NA
TGCAGTGCTAGGACCAGCGGGACCGGGGATCTAAATGGCTACACCTTC
CSARTSGTGDLNGYTF
>NA|TRBJ2-3|TRBV9|many
TGTGCCAGCAGCGTAGGAAGGAGAGATACGCAGTATTTT
CASSVGRRDTQYF
>TRBD1|TRBJ1-6|TRBV11-2|NA
TGTGCCAGCAGCTCAACCGGGACAGGGAACTCACCCCTCCACTTT
CASSSTGTGNSPLHF
>TRBD2|TRBJ2-7|TRBV10-2|NA
TGCGCCAGCTGGGGACTAGCGGGGGGGGGATCCTACGAGCAGTACTTC
CASWGLAGGGSYEQYF
>TRBD2|TRBJ2-1|TRBV20-1|NA
TGCAGTGCTATTCCGACTAGCAGCTTGGCCGGGAAGACCACCTACAATGAGCAGTTCTTC
CSAIPTSSLAGKTTYNEQFF
>NA|TRBJ2-1|TRBV14|many
TGTGCCAGCAGCCGGCCAAGGTACAATGAGCAGTTCTTC
CASSRPRYNEQFF
>NA|TRBJ1-2|TRBV19|NA
TGTGCCAGTAGTATGGCCGCGGAGCCTGGAAACACCTTC
CASSMAAEPGNTF
>TRBD1|TRBJ1-1|TRBV20-1|many
TGCAGTGCCACTGTTCAGGGGGCCGTGAACACTGAAGCTTTCTTT
CSATVQGAVNTEAFF
>TRBD2|TRBJ2-5|TRBV5-1|NA
TGCGCCAGCGCTCTTGTCCCTAGCGGCCAAGAGACCCAGTACTTC
CASALVPSGQETQYF
>TRBD2|TRBJ2-3|TRBV7-3|NA
TGTGCCAGCAGCTTACCAGCGGGGGGGAAGTCTAGCACAGATACGCAGTATTTT
CASSLPAGGKSSTDTQYF
>NA|TRBJ2-5|TRBV7-9|NA
TGTGCCAGCAGCCCAAGGGAGACCCAGTACTTC
CASSPRETQYF
>NA|TRBJ1-3|TRBV7-3|NA
TGTGCCAGCAGCCCCGGCCTAGACACCATATATTTT
CASSPGLDTIYF
>NA|TRBJ1-5|TRBV19|many
TGTGCCAGTAGTATATCCGGGGGGTCACCTGGGGTCCGCAATCAGCCCCAGCATTTT
CASSISGGSPGVRNQPQHF
>NA|TRBJ2-3|TRBV7-8|NA
TGTGCCAGCAGCTTAGAGGGAGCATGGACTAGCACAGATACGCAGTATTTT
CASSLEGAWTSTDTQYF
>NA|TRBJ1-6|TRBV15|NA
TGTGCCACCAGCAGAGAGGAGGTGGCTAATTCACCCCTCCACTTT
CATSREEVANSPLHF
>NA|TRBJ1-2|TRBV11-1|many
TGTGCCAGCAGCTTTAGAGGGACCTTGGCTAACTATGGCTACACCTTC
CASSFRGTLANYGYTF
>NA|TRBJ1-6|TRBV9|many
TGTGCCAGCAGCGTAAGTGTTGGTCGGGATAATTCACCCCTCCACTTT
CASSVSVGRDNSPLHF
>TRBD2|TRBJ2-7|TRBV28|many
TGTGCCAGCAGATATAGCGGGGGGGCCGTGGAGCAGTACTTC
CASRYSGGAVEQYF
>TRBD2|TRBJ2-2|TRBV24-1|many
TGTGCCACCGGGGGACTAGCGGGGACCTACACCGGGGAGCTGTTTTTT
CATGGLAGTYTGELFF
>NA|TRBJ1-5|TRBV7-8|many
TGTGCCAGCAGCTTATACGGCAGGGGAAGTAATCAGCCCCAGCATTTT
CASSLYGRGSNQPQHF
>NA|TRBJ1-5|TRBV19|NA
TGTGCCAGTAGTGGGGGAGGGTTTGATCAGCCCCAGCATTTT
CASSGGGFDQPQHF
>NA|TRBJ2-7|TRBV20-1|NA
TGCAGTGTCCGGACTCAATACGAGCAGTACTTC
CSVRTQYEQYF
>NA|TRBJ1-2|TRBV7-8|NA
TGTGCCAGCAGCTTACTTGGCAGGGCTTCGGGTGGCTACACCTTC
CASSLLGRASGGYTF
>TRBD1|TRBJ2-1|TRBV3-1|few
TGTGCCAGCAGCCTACCGACAGGGGTCAAAAACAATGAGCAGTTCTTC
CASSLPTGVKNNEQFF
>NA|TRBJ1-4|TRBV14|NA
TGTGCCAGCAGCAATCGGGCACAACTAGGTGAAAAACTGTTTTTT
CASSNRAQLGEKLFF
>TRBD1|TRBJ1-2|TRBV7-2|NA
TGTGCCAGCAGCCCAGGGACAGGGGGTGATGGTGGCTACACCTTC
CASSPGTGGDGGYTF
>NA|TRBJ1-4|TRBV25-1|NA
TGTGCCAGCAACAACCAGGGGATTAATGAAAAACTGGTTTTT
CASNNQGINEKLVF
>TRBD1|TRBJ2-7|TRBV19|many
TGTGCCAGTAGTAGGGACAGAAACTACGAGCAGTACTTC
CASSRDRNYEQYF
>TRBD2|TRBJ2-3|TRBV7-9|few
TGTGCCAGCAGCCTTAGCGGGGGGAAATCAGATACGCAGTATTTT
CASSLSGGKSDTQYF
>TRBD1|TRBJ1-1|TRBV5-1|NA
TGCGCCAGCACCCCGACAGGGGGCGCCTCAGGTGAAGCTTTCTTT
CASTPTGGASGEAFF